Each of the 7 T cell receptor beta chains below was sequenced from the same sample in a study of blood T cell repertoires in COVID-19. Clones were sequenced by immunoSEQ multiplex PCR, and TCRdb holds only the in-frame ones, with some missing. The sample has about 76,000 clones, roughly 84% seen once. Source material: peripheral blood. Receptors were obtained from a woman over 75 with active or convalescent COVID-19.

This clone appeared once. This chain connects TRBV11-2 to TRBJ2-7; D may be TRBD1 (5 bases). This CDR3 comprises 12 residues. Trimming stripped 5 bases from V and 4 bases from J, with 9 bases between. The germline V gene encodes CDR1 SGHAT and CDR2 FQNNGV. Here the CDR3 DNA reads TGTGCCAGCAGCCCGGACAAGTACGAGCAGTACTTC. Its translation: CASSPDKYEQYF.

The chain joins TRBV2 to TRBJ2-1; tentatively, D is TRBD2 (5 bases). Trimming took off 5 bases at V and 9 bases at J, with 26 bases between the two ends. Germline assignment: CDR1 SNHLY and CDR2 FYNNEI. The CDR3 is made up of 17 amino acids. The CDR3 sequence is CASSFPQAVTLLSEQFF. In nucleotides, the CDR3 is TGTGCCAGCAGTTTTCCCCAAGCGGTGACGTTACTTAGTGAGCAGTTCTTC.

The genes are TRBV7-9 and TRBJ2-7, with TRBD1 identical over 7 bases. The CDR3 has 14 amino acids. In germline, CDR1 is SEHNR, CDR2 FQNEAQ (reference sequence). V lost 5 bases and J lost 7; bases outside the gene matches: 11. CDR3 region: CASSPGQPQGEQYF. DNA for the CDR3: TGTGCCAGCAGCCCGGGACAGCCCCAAGGGGAGCAGTACTTC. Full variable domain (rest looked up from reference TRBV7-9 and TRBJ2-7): DTGVSQNPRHKITKRGQNVTFRCDPISEHNRLYWYRQTLGQGPEFLTYFQNEAQLEKSRLLSDRFSAERPKGSFSTLEIQRTEQGDSAMYLCASSPGQPQGEQYFGPGTRLTVT.

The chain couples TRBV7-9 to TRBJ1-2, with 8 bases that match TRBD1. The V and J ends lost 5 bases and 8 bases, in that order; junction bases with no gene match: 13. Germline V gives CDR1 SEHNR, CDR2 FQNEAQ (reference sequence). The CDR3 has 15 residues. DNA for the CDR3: TGTGCCAGCAGCCCTCCCGGACAGGGAGTAAGGGGCTACACCTTC. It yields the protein CASSPPGQGVRGYTF.

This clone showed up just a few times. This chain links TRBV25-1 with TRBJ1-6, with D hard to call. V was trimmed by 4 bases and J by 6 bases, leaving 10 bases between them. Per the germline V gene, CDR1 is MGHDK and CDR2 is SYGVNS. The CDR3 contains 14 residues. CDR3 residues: CASSVATTNSPLHF. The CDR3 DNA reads TGTGCCAGCAGTGTAGCGACTACTAATTCACCCCTCCACTTT.

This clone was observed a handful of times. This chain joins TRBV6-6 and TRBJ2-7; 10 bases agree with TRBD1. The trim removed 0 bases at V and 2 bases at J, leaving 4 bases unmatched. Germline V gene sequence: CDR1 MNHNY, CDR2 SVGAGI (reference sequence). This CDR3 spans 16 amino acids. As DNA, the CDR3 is TGTGCCAGCAGTTACTCAGGACAGGGGGGAACCTACGAGCAGTACTTC. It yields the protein CASSYSGQGGTYEQYF.

CDR3 residues: CASSFTGTGAFNEQFF. CDR3 sequence (DNA): TGTGCCAGCAGCTTCACCGGGACAGGGGCGTTCAATGAGCAGTTCTTC. The chain links TRBV7-9 to TRBJ2-1; the match to TRBD1 covers 10 bases. This CDR3 has 16 residues. Trimming removed 3 bases from V and 6 bases from J; junction bases left unmatched: 8. CDR1 is SEHNR, CDR2 FQNEAQ, per germline (reference sequence).